This T cell receptor beta chain stems from a study of blood T cell repertoires in COVID-19. Overall study context: COVID-19 samples, acute and convalescent, were from the United States, Italy and Spain. T cells, B-cell-depleted T cells, or PBMCs provided the cDNA or gDNA that served as material.

J was trimmed by 2 bases and V by 4 bases; bases with no gene match: 9. The CDR3 loop spans 15 amino acids. Germline assignment: CDR1 SGHRS and CDR2 YFSETQ. The data were produced by immunoSEQ multiplex PCR, yet TCRdb's version contains in-frame clones alone and is incomplete. This sample has some 120,000 clones; roughly four fifths occur once, and the top ten carry 12%. The rearrangement joins TRBV5-1 to TRBJ2-7, with 7 bases matching TRBD1. This clonotype was sampled from a human donor in a cohort sampled during active COVID-19. The sequenced sample was peripheral blood. The CDR3 DNA reads as TGCGCCAGCAGCCTACGACAGGGAATGGCCTACGAGCAGTACTTC. Encoded protein: CASSLRQGMAYEQYF.